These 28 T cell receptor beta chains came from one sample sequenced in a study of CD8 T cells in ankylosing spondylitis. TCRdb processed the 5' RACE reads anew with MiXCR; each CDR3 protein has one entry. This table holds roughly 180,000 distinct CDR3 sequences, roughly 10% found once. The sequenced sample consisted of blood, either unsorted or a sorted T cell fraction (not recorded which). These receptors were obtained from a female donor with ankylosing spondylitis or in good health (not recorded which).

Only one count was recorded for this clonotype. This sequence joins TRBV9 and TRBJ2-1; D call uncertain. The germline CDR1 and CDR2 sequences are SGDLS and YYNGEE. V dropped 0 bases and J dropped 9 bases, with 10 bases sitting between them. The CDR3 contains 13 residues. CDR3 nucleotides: TGTGCCAGCAGCGTAGAAAGCGCTGGTGAGCAGTTCTTC. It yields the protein CASSVESAGEQFF.

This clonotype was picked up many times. This chain's CDR3 is CSVVTSGSINEQFF. In DNA form, the CDR3 reads TGCAGCGTTGTTACTAGCGGGAGTATAAATGAGCAGTTCTTC. J is TRBJ2-1 and V is TRBV29-1; TRBD2 matches at 11 bases. The CDR3 length is 14 residues. Germline V gene lookup returns CDR1 SQVTM and CDR2 ANQGSEA. V lost 4 bases, J lost 7 bases, and 6 bases stayed unmatched.

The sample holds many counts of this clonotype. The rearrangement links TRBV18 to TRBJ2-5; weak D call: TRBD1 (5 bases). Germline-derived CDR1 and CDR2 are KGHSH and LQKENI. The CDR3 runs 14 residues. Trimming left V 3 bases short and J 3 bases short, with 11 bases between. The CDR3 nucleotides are TGTGCCAGCTCACCCGTACAGGCTAAAGAGACCCAGTACTTC. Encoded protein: CASSPVQAKETQYF. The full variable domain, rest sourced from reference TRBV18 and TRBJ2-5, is NAGVMQNPRHLVRRRGQEARLRCSPMKGHSHVYWYRQLPEEGLKFMVYLQKENIIDESGMPKERFSAEFPKEGPSILRIQQVVRGDSAAYFCASSPVQAKETQYFGPGTRLLVL.

CDR3 residues: CSARGIRTSGNEQFF. The CDR3 coding sequence is TGCAGTGCTAGGGGAATAAGGACTAGCGGGAATGAGCAGTTCTTC. The chain carries TRBV20-1 and TRBJ2-1; 11 nucleotides agree with TRBD2. CDR3 length: 15 amino acids. The ends lost 3 bases at V and 7 bases at J; junction bases unmatched: 8. Germline CDR1 DFQATT, CDR2 SNEGSKA (reference sequence).

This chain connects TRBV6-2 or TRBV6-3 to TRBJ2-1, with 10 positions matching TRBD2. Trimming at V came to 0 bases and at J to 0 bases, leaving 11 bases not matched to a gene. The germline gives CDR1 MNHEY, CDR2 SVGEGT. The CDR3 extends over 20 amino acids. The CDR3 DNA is TGTGCCAGCAGTTACTCCTGGGCTAGCGGGGGACAGAGCTCCTACAATGAGCAGTTCTTC. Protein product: CASSYSWASGGQSSYNEQFF.

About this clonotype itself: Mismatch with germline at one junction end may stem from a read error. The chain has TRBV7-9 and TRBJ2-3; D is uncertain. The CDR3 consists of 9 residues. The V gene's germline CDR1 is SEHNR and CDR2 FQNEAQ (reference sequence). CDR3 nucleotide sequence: TGCGCAGTCGGGGATACGCAGTATTTT. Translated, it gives CAVGDTQYF.

CDR3 region: CASSFQGAHDEQFF. CDR3 nucleotide sequence: TGTGCCAGCAGTTTTCAGGGGGCGCATGATGAGCAGTTCTTC. J is TRBJ2-1 and V is TRBV6-5; 8 bases agree with TRBD1. CDR1 is MNHEY and CDR2 is SVGAGI in the germline V gene. This CDR3 comprises 14 residues. V was pared by 4 bases and J by 8 bases, with 7 bases of the junction left unmatched.

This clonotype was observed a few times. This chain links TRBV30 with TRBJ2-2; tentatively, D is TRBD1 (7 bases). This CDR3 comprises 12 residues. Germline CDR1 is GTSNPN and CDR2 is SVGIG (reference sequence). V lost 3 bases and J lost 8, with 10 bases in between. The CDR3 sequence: CAWRTGRGELFF. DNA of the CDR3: TGTGCCTGGAGGACAGGGAGGGGGGAGCTGTTTTTT.

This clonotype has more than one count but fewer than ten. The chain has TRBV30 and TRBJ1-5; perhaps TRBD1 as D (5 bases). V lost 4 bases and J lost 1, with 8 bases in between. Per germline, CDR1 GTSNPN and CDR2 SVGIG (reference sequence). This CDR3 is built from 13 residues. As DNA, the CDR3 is TGTGCCTGGAATGGGGGGAGCAATCAGCCCCAGCATTTT. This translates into CAWNGGSNQPQHF.

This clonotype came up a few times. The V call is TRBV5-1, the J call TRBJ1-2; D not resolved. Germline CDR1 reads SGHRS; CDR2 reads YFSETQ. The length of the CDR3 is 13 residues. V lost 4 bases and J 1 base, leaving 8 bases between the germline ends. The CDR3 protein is CASSAVSNYGYTF. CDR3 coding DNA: TGCGCCAGCAGCGCGGTTAGTAACTATGGCTACACCTTC.

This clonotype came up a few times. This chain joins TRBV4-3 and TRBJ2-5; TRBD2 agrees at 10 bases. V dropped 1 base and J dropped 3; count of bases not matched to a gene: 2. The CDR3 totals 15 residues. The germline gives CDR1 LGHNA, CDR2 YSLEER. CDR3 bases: TGCGCCAGCAGCCAAGTGGGACTAGCGAAAGAGACCCAGTACTTC. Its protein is CASSQVGLAKETQYF.

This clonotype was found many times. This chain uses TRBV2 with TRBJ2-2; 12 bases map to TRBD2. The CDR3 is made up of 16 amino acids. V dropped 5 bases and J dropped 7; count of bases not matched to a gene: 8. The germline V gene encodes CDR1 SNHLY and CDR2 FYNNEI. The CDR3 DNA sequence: TGTGCCAGCAGTACCACTAGCGGGAGGAGGGACGGGGAGCTGTTTTTT. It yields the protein CASSTTSGRRDGELFF.

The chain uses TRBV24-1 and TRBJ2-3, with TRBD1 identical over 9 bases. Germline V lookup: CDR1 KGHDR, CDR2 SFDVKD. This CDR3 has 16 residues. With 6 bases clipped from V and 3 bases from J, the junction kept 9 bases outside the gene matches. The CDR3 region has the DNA TGTGCCACCAGTCCAGGACAGGGGAGGGTGACAGATACGCAGTATTTT. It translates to CATSPGQGRVTDTQYF.

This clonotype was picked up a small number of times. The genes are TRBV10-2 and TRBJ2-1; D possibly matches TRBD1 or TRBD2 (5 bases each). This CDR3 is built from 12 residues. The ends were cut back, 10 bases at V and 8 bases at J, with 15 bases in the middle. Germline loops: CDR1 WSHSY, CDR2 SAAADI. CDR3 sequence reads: CAIGARTHEQFF. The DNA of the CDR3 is TGCGCCATCGGGGCTAGAACACATGAGCAGTTCTTC.

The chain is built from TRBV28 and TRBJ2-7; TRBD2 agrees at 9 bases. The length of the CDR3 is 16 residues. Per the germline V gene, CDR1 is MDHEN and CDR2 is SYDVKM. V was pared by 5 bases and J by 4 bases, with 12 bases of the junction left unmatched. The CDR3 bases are TGTGCCAGCAGTGCCCTCGGGACTAGCTTGCGGTACGAGCAGTACTTC. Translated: CASSALGTSLRYEQYF.

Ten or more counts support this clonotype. CDR3 in amino acids: CASSGWGGSLRDTQYF. CDR3 coding DNA: TGTGCCAGCAGCGGTTGGGGCGGGAGCTTGAGAGATACGCAGTATTTT. The rearrangement links TRBV6-1 to TRBJ2-3; 7 bases are a match to TRBD2. The CDR3 is 16 residues long. From germline, CDR1 is MNHNS and CDR2 SASEGT. Trimming took 6 bases from V and 5 from J; bases not matched to a gene: 14.

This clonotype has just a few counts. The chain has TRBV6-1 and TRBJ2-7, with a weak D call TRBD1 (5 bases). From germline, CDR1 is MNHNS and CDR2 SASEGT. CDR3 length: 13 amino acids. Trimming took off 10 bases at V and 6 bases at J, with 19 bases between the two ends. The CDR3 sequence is CAIIGHTTAEQYF. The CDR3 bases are TGTGCCATCATAGGACACACCACGGCCGAGCAGTACTTC.

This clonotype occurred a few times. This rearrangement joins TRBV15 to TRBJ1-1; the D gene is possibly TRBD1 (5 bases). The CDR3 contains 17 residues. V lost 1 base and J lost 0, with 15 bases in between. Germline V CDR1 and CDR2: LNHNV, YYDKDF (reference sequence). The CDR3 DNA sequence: TGTGCCACCAGCAGAGTTCAGGGCGCCCCTATGAACACTGAAGCTTTCTTT. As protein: CATSRVQGAPMNTEAFF.

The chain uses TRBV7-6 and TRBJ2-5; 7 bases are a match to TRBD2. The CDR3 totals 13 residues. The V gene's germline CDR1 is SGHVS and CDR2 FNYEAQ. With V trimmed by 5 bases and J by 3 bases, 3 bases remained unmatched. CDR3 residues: CASSTSEEETQYF. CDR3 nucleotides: TGTGCCAGCAGCACTAGCGAAGAAGAGACCCAGTACTTC.

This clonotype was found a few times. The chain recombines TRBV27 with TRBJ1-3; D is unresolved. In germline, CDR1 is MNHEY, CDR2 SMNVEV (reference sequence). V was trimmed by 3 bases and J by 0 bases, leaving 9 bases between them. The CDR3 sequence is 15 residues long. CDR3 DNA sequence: TGTGCCAGCAGTTTGGGCACCCACTCTGGAAACACCATATATTTT. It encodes CASSLGTHSGNTIYF.

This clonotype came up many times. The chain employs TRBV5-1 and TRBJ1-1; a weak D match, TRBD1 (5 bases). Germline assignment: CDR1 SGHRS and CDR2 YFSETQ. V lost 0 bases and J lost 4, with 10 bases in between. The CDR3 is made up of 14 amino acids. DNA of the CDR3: TGCGCCAGCAGCTTGGCAGGGTTGGCCACTGAAGCTTTCTTT. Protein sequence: CASSLAGLATEAFF.

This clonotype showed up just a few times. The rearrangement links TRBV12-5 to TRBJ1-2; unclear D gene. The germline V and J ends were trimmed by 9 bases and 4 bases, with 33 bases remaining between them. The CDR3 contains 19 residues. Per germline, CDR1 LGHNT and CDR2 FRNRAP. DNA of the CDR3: TGTGCTAGGCCCCGGTCAGGAGGGCTTGAAAATAGGTATGGCTATGGCTACACCTTC. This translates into CARPRSGGLENRYGYGYTF.

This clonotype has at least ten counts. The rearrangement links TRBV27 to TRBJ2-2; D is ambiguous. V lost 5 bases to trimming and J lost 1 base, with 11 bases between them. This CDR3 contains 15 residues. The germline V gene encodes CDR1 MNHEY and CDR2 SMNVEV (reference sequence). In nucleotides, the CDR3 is TGTGCCAGCAGTCCCTGGGCCCAGAACACCGGGGAGCTGTTTTTT. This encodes CASSPWAQNTGELFF.

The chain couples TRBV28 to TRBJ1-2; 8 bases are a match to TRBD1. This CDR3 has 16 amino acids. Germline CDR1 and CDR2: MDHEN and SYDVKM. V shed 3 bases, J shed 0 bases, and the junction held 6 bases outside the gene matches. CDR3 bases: TGTGCCAGCAGTTTGATGGAGGACAGGGCTAACTATGGCTACACCTTC. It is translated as CASSLMEDRANYGYTF.

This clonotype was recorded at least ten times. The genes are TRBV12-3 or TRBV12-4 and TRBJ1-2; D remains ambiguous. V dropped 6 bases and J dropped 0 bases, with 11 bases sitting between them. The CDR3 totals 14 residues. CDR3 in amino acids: CASRVGGSNYGYTF. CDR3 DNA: TGTGCCAGCAGGGTAGGAGGTTCTAACTATGGCTACACCTTC.

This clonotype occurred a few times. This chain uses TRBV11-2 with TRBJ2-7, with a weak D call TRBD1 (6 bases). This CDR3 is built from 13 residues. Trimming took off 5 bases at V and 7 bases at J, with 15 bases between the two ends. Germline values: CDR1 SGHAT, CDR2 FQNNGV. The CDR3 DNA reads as TGTGCCAGCAGCCCTGAGGCAGGGGTGGAGCAGTACTTC. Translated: CASSPEAGVEQYF. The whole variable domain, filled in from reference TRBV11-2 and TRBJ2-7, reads EAGVAQSPRYKIIEKRQSVAFWCNPISGHATLYWYQQILGQGPKLLIQFQNNGVVDDSQLPKDRFSAERLKGVDSTLKIQPAKLEDSAVYLCASSPEAGVEQYFGPGTRLTVT.

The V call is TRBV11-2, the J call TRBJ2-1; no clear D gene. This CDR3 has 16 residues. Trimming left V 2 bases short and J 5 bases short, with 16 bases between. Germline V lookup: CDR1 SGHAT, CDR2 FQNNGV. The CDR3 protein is CASSLTDGSNNNEQFF. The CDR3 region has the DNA TGTGCCAGCAGCTTAACGGATGGTTCAAACAACAATGAGCAGTTCTTC.

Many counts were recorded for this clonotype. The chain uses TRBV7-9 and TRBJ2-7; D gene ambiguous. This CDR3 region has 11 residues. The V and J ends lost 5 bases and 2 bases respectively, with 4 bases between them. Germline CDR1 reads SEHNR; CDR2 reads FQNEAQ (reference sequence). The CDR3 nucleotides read TGTGCCAGCAGCCTCACCTACGAGCAGTACTTC. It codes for CASSLTYEQYF.